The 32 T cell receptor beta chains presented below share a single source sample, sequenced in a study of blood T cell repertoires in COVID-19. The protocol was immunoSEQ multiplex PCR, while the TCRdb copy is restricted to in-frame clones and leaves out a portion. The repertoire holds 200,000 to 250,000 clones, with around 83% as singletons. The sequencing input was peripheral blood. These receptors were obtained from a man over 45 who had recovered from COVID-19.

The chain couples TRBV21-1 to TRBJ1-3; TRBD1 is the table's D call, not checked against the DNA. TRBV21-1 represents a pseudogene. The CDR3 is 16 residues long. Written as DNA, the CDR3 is TGTGCCAGCAGCAAAGACCGGACAGGCTCTGGAAACACCATATATTTT. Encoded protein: CASSKDRTGSGNTIYF.

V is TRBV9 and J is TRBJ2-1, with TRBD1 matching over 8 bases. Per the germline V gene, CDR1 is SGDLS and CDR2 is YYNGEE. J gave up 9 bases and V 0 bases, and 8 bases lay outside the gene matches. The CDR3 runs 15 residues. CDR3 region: CASSVVAGGEGEQFF. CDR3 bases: TGTGCCAGCAGCGTAGTGGCAGGGGGCGAGGGTGAGCAGTTCTTC.

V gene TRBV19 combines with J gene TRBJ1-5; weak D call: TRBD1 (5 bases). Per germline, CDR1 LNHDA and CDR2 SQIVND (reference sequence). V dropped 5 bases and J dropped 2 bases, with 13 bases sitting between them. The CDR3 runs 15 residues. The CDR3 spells CASSPHRFGNQPQHF. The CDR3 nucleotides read TGTGCCAGTAGTCCCCACAGGTTTGGCAATCAGCCCCAGCATTTT.

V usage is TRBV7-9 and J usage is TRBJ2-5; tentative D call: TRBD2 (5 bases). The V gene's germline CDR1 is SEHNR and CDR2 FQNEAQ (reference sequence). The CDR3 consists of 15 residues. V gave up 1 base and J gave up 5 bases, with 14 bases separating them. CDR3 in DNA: TGTGCCAGCAGCTTAGTCTTTAAGGAGGAGGAGACCCAGTACTTC. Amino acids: CASSLVFKEEETQYF.

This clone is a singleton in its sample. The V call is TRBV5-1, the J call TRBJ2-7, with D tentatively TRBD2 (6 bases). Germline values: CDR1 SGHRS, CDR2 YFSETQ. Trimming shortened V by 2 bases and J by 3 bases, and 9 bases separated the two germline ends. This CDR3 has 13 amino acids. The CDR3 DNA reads TGCGCCAGCAGCTTCGGGGGTTACTACGAGCAGTACTTC. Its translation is CASSFGGYYEQYF.

This CDR3 reads CASSTLAATDTQYF. In DNA, the CDR3 is TGTGCCAGTAGTACACTAGCGGCCACAGATACGCAGTATTTT. The genes are TRBV19 and TRBJ2-3, with TRBD2 matching 8 bases. The V segment lost 4 bases and the J segment 2 bases; nucleotides outside the gene matches: 2. This CDR3 spans 14 amino acids. The germline V gene encodes CDR1 LNHDA and CDR2 SQIVND (reference sequence).

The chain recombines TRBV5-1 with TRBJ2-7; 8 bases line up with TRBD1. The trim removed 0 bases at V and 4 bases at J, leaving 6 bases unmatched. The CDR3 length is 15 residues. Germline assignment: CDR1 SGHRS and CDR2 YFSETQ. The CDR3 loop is CASSLVQGAPYEQYF. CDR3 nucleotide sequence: TGCGCCAGCAGCTTGGTTCAGGGGGCCCCGTACGAGCAGTACTTC.

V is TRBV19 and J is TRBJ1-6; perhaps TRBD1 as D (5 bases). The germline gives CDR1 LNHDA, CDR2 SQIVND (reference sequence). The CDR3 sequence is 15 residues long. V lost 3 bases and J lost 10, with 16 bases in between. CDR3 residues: CASSMDGRGWSPLHF. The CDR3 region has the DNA TGTGCCAGTAGTATGGATGGGAGGGGATGGTCACCCCTCCACTTT.

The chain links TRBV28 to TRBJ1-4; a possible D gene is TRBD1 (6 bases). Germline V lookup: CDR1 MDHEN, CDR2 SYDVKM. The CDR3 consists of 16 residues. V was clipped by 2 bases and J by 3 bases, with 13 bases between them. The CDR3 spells CASSLIRGQSNEKLFF. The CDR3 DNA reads TGTGCCAGCAGTTTAATCAGGGGTCAATCTAATGAAAAACTGTTTTTT.

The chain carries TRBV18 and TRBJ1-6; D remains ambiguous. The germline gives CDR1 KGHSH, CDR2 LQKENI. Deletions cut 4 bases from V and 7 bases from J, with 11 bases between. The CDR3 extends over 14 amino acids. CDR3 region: CASSRGYRNSPLHF. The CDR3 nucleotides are TGTGCCAGCTCACGAGGGTATCGGAATTCACCCCTCCACTTT. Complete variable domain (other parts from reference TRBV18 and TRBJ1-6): NAGVMQNPRHLVRRRGQEARLRCSPMKGHSHVYWYRQLPEEGLKFMVYLQKENIIDESGMPKERFSAEFPKEGPSILRIQQVVRGDSAAYFCASSRGYRNSPLHFGNGTRLTVT.

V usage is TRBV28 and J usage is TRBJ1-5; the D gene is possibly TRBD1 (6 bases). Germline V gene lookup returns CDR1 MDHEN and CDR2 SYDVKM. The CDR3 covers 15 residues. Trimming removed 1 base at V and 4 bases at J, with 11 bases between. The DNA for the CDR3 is TGTGCCAGCAGTTTATTGGGCAGGGGTAATCAGCCCCAGCATTTT. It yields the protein CASSLLGRGNQPQHF.

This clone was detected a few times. The chain's CDR3 is CASSQESFRDRGRRNSPLHF. CDR3 DNA sequence: TGTGCCAGCAGCCAAGAATCATTTCGGGACAGGGGGCGCAGGAATTCACCCCTCCACTTT. V is TRBV4-2 and J is TRBJ1-6; 12 bases map to TRBD1. The CDR3 runs to 20 residues. The V segment lost 0 bases and the J segment 7 bases; nucleotides outside the gene matches: 13. In germline, CDR1 is LGHNA, CDR2 YNFKEQ.

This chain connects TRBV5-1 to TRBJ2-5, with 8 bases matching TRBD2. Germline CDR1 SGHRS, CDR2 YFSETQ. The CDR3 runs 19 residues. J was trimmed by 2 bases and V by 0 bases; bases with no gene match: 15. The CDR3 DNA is TGCGCCAGCAGCTTGGCTCCTCGACCCGTCGGGGGGGGGCAAGAGACCCAGTACTTC. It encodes CASSLAPRPVGGGQETQYF.

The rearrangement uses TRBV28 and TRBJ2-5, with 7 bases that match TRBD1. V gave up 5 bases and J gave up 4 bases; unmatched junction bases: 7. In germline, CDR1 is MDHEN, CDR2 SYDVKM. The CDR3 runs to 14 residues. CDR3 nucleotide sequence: TGTGCCAGCAGTACTCAGACAGGGTTAGAGACCCAGTACTTC. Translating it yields CASSTQTGLETQYF. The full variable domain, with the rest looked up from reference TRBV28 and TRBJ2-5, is DVKVTQSSRYLVKRTGEKVFLECVQDMDHENMFWYRQDPGLGLRLIYFSYDVKMKEKGDIPEGYSVSREKKERFSLILESASTNQTSMYLCASSTQTGLETQYFGPGTRLLVL.

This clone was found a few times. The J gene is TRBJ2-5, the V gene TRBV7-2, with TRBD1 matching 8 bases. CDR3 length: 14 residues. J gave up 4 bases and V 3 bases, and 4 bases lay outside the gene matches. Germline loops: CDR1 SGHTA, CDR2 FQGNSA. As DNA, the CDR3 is TGTGCCAGCAGCTTGACAGGGGTGAGAGAGACCCAGTACTTC. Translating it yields CASSLTGVRETQYF.

The CDR3 DNA follows: TGTGCCTGGGGGGAACAGTCGAGCTCCTACGAGCAGTACTTC. Translated, it gives CAWGEQSSSYEQYF. The chain joins TRBV30 to TRBJ2-7; the D is unclear. CDR3 length: 14 residues. V gave up 5 bases and J gave up 0 bases, with 14 bases separating them. Germline CDR1 and CDR2: GTSNPN and SVGIG (reference sequence).

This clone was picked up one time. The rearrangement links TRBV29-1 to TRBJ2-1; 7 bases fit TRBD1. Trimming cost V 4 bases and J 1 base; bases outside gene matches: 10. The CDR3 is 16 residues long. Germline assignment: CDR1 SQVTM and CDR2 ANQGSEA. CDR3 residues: CSVVAQDRRSYNEQFF. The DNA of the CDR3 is TGCAGCGTTGTGGCTCAGGACAGGCGATCCTACAATGAGCAGTTCTTC.

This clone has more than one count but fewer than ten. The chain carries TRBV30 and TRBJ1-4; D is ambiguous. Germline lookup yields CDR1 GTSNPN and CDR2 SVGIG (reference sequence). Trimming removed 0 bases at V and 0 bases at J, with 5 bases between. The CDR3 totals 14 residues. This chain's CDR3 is CAWSVRATNEKLFF. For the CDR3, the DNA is TGTGCCTGGAGTGTACGAGCAACTAATGAAAAACTGTTTTTT.

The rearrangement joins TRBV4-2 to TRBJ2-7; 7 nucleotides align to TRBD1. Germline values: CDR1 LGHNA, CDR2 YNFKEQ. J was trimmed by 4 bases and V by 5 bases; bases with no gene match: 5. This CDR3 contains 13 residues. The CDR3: CASSRDREYEQYF. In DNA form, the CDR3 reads TGTGCCAGCAGCAGAGACAGGGAGTACGAGCAGTACTTC.

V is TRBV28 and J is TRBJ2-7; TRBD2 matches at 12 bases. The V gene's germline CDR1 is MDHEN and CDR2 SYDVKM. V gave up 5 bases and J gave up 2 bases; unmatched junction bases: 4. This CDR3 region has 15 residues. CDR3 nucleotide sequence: TGTGCCAGCAGTCCAGGACTAGCGGGACCCTACGAGCAGTACTTC. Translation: CASSPGLAGPYEQYF.

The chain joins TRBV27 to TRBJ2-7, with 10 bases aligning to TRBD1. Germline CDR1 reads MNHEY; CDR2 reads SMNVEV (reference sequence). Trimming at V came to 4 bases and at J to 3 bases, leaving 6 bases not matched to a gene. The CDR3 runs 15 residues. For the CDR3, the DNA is TGTGCCAGCAGTTCGACCCGGACAGGGGGCTACGAGCAGTACTTC. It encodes CASSSTRTGGYEQYF.

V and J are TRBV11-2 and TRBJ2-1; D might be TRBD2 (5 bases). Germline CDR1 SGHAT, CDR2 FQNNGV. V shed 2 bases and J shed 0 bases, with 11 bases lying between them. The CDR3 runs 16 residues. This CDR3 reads CASSLNRDSSYNEQFF. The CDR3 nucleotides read TGTGCCAGCAGCTTAAACCGGGATAGCTCCTACAATGAGCAGTTCTTC.

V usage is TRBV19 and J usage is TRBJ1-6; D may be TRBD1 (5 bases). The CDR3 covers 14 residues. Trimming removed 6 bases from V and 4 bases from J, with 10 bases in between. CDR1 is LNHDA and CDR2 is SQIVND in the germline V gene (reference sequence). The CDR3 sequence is CASSAGGYNSPLHF. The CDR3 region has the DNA TGTGCCAGTAGCGCCGGGGGGTATAATTCACCCCTCCACTTT. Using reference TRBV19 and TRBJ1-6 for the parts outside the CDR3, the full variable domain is DGGITQSPKYLFRKEGQNVTLSCEQNLNHDAMYWYRQDPGQGLRLIYYSQIVNDFQKGDIAEGYSVSREKKESFPLTVTSAQKNPTAFYLCASSAGGYNSPLHFGNGTRLTVT.

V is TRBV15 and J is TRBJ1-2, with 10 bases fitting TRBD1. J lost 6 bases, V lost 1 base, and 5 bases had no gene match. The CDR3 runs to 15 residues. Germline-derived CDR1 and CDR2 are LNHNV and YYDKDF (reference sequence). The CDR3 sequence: CATSRVGQGYNGYTF. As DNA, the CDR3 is TGTGCCACCAGCAGAGTGGGACAGGGGTACAATGGCTACACCTTC.

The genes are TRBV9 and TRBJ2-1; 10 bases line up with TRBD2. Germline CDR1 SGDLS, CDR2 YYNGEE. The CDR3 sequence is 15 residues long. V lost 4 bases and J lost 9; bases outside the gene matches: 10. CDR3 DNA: TGTGCCAGCAGCCTTGGCACTAGCGGGAACCTTGAGCAGTTCTTC. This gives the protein CASSLGTSGNLEQFF.

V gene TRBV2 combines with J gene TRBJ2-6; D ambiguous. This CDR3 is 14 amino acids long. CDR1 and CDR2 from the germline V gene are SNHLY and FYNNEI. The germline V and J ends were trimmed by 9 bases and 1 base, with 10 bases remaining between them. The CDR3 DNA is TGTGCCAGGAAGTCGGGTTCTGGGGCCAACGTCCTGACTTTC. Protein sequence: CARKSGSGANVLTF. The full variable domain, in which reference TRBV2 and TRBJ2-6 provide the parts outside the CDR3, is EPEVTQTPSHQVTQMGQEVILRCVPISNHLYFYWYRQILGQKVEFLVSFYNNEISEKSEIFDDQFSVERPDGSNFTLKIRSTKLEDSAMYFCARKSGSGANVLTFGAGSRLTVL.

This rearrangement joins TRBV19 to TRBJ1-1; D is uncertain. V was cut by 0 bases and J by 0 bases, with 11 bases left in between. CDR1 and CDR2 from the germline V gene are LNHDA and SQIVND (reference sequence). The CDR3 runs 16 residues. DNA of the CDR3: TGTGCCAGTAGTATAGATCGATGGCGGGTGAACACTGAAGCTTTCTTT. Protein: CASSIDRWRVNTEAFF. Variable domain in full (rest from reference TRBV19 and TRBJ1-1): DGGITQSPKYLFRKEGQNVTLSCEQNLNHDAMYWYRQDPGQGLRLIYYSQIVNDFQKGDIAEGYSVSREKKESFPLTVTSAQKNPTAFYLCASSIDRWRVNTEAFFGQGTRLTVV.

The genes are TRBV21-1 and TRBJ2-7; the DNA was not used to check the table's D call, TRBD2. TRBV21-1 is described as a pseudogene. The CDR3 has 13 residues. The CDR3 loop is CAFSSTVSYEQYF. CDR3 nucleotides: TGTGCCTTCAGCTCGACTGTCTCCTACGAGCAGTACTTC.

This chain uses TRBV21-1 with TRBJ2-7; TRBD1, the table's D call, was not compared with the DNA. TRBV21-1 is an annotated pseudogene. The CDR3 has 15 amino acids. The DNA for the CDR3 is TGTGCCAGCAGCAGCCCCAATCAGGATTCCTACGAGCAGTACTTC. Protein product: CASSSPNQDSYEQYF.

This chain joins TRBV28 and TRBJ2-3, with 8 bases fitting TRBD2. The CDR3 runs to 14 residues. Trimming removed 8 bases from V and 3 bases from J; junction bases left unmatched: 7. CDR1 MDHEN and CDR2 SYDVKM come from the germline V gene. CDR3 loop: CASGSGGSTDTQYF. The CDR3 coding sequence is TGTGCCAGCGGCTCGGGAGGGAGTACAGATACGCAGTATTTT.

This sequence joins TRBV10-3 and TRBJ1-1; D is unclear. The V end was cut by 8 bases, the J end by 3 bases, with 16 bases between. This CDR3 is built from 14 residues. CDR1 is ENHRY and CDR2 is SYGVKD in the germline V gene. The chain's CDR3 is CAIGVWAGHTEAFF. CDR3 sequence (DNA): TGTGCCATCGGAGTCTGGGCGGGCCACACTGAAGCTTTCTTT.

CDR3 coding DNA: TGTGCCAGCAGCATGTACAGTAGTTCTAATGAAAAACTGTTTTTT. This sequence encodes CASSMYSSSNEKLFF. The chain recombines TRBV9 with TRBJ1-4; D ambiguous. The V gene's germline CDR1 is SGDLS and CDR2 YYNGEE. The CDR3 is made up of 15 amino acids. The V and J ends lost 4 bases and 3 bases respectively, with 13 bases between them.